The 20 T cell receptor beta chains listed next were all sequenced from one sample in a study of cytomegalovirus exposure and HLA in healthy donors. PCR amplification relied on 60 Vbeta primers (plus 13 Jbeta primers). Generated by immunoSEQ multiplex PCR, the TCRdb table keeps only in-frame clones and is missing some. The repertoire holds 200,000 to 300,000 clones, 84% seen once, with 2% to 2.5% in the top ten. Specimen: PBMCs. The receptors originated from a woman aged 40 to 50 in good health and CMV-seropositive.

The rearrangement joins TRBV10-3 to TRBJ2-2, with 14 bases that match TRBD2. The CDR3 sequence is 18 residues long. Losses at the gene ends were 6 bases for V and 2 bases for J; bases not matched to a gene: 8. Germline loops: CDR1 ENHRY, CDR2 SYGVKD. The CDR3 sequence: CAISERGTSGGNTGELFF. Written as DNA, the CDR3 is TGTGCCATCAGCGAGAGAGGGACTAGCGGGGGAAACACCGGGGAGCTGTTTTTT.

This chain uses TRBV27 with TRBJ2-2; 9 positions agree with TRBD1. The germline gives CDR1 MNHEY, CDR2 SMNVEV (reference sequence). J was trimmed by 7 bases and V by 2 bases; bases with no gene match: 5. This CDR3 region has 15 residues. The DNA of the CDR3 is TGTGCCAGCAGTTTAGGGACAGGGTTTGTCGGGGAGCTGTTTTTT. Protein sequence: CASSLGTGFVGELFF.

This clone appeared a single time. The junction shows a germline mismatch at one end, possibly a read error. This chain uses TRBV29-1 with TRBJ2-6; tentatively, D is TRBD1 (5 bases). This CDR3 has 14 residues. Germline V gene data show CDR1 as SQVTM and CDR2 as ANQGSEA. The DNA of the CDR3 is TGCAGCGTTGCAGGGTTCTCTGGGGCCAACGGCCTGACTTTC. Protein sequence: CSVAGFSGANGLTF.

V and J are TRBV29-1 and TRBJ2-7; 11 nucleotides agree with TRBD2. Germline V gene sequence: CDR1 SQVTM, CDR2 ANQGSEA. The V gene end was trimmed by 1 base and the J gene end by 3 bases; junction bases not matched to a gene: 5. The CDR3 consists of 15 residues. The CDR3 loop reads CSVEALAGGGYEQYF. Written as DNA, the CDR3 is TGCAGCGTTGAAGCGCTAGCGGGAGGTGGCTACGAGCAGTACTTC.

The chain joins TRBV29-1 to TRBJ1-2; D remains unclear. This CDR3 spans 10 amino acids. The germline gives CDR1 SQVTM, CDR2 ANQGSEA. The V end lost 4 bases, the J end lost 8 bases, and 8 bases lay between the germline ends. The CDR3 DNA sequence: TGCAGCGTTGGGTCCGGGGGCTACACCTTC. It translates to CSVGSGGYTF.

The chain employs TRBV2 and TRBJ1-3; D is unresolved. Germline loops: CDR1 SNHLY, CDR2 FYNNEI. This CDR3 is 13 amino acids long. V was trimmed by 7 bases and J by 4 bases, leaving 11 bases between them. The CDR3 sequence: CASKAGIGNTIYF. The CDR3 DNA reads as TGTGCCAGCAAAGCGGGGATCGGAAACACCATATATTTT.

The chain recombines TRBV9 with TRBJ1-2; possibly TRBD1 for D (5 bases). This CDR3 is built from 20 residues. Germline CDR1 and CDR2: SGDLS and YYNGEE. Trimming removed 0 bases at V and 8 bases at J, with 32 bases between. For the CDR3, the DNA is TGTGCCAGCAGCGTAGAACGGACCCGCAGGGTGTCGGGCCCCGGCTCCGGCTACACCTTC. Translating it yields CASSVERTRRVSGPGSGYTF. Drawing the rest from reference TRBV9 and TRBJ1-2, the complete variable domain is DSGVTQTPKHLITATGQRVTLRCSPRSGDLSVYWYQQSLDQGLQFLIQYYNGEERAKGNILERFSAQQFPDLHSELNLSSLELGDSALYFCASSVERTRRVSGPGSGYTFGSGTRLTVV.

Here the CDR3 reads CASSPLDTVGGANVLTF. The CDR3 bases are TGTGCCAGCTCACCACTAGACACCGTCGGAGGGGCCAACGTCCTGACTTTC. The chain employs TRBV18 and TRBJ2-6; D gene uncertain. CDR1 is KGHSH, CDR2 LQKENI, per germline. With 1 base removed from V and 4 bases from J, the gap between germline ends came to 14 bases. This CDR3 has 17 residues.

V gene TRBV7-9 combines with J gene TRBJ1-1; perhaps TRBD1 as D (6 bases). CDR1 and CDR2 (germline): SEHNR, FQNEAQ (reference sequence). Trimming pared 4 bases from V and 8 bases from J, leaving 8 bases between. This CDR3 has 11 residues. As DNA, the CDR3 is TGTGCCAGCAGCTCACAGGGAGAAGCTTTCTTT. Protein sequence: CASSSQGEAFF.

This clone occurred once. This chain uses TRBV18 with TRBJ1-3; D is ambiguous. Germline V gives CDR1 KGHSH, CDR2 LQKENI. The V end was cut by 1 base, the J end by 2 bases, with 9 bases between. This CDR3 has 15 residues. Here the CDR3 DNA reads TGTGCCAGCTCACCACGGCAGACACCTGGAAACACCATATATTTT. As protein: CASSPRQTPGNTIYF.

The chain is built from TRBV4-2 and TRBJ2-5; D not certain. The CDR3 covers 11 residues. The germline gives CDR1 LGHNA, CDR2 YNFKEQ. V was trimmed by 0 bases and J by 9 bases, leaving 5 bases between them. The CDR3 DNA follows: TGTGCCAGCAGCCAAGATGGGCCCCAGTACTTC. Protein: CASSQDGPQYF.

The V and J genes are TRBV11-3 and TRBJ2-3; 7 nucleotides align to TRBD2. V lost 5 bases to trimming and J lost 7 bases; unmatched junction nucleotides: 6. The CDR3 runs 13 residues. CDR1 and CDR2 from the germline V gene are SGHNT and YENEEA. Here the CDR3 DNA reads TGTGCCAGCAGCCGAGGACTAGTTAATACGCAGTATTTT. Protein product: CASSRGLVNTQYF.

V is TRBV13 and J is TRBJ2-5, with TRBD2 matching over 10 bases. CDR1 is PRHDT and CDR2 is FYEKMQ in the germline V gene (reference sequence). This CDR3 spans 17 amino acids. The trim removed 5 bases at V and 4 bases at J, leaving 13 bases unmatched. The CDR3 here is CASSHRLLAGVGETQYF. The CDR3 DNA follows: TGTGCCAGCAGCCACCGTCTGCTAGCGGGAGTGGGAGAGACCCAGTACTTC. Using reference TRBV13 and TRBJ2-5 for the parts outside the CDR3, the full variable domain is AAGVIQSPRHLIKEKRETATLKCYPIPRHDTVYWYQQGPGQDPQFLISFYEKMQSDKGSIPDRFSAQQFSDYHSELNMSSLELGDSALYFCASSHRLLAGVGETQYFGPGTRLLVL.

This clone was observed a handful of times. The gene calls are TRBV6-5 and TRBJ2-5; 7 bases fit TRBD1. The J call could be wrong; TRBJ2-7 is a better fit for the DNA end. Per germline, CDR1 MNHEY and CDR2 SVGAGI. This CDR3 comprises 15 residues. CDR3 sequence (DNA): TGTGCCAGCAGTTACTCGGGACAGAGTTCCTACGAGCAGTACTTC. This sequence encodes CASSYSGQSSYEQYF.

This clone was recorded only once. This chain connects TRBV29-1 to TRBJ2-5, with 11 bases lining up with TRBD2. From germline, CDR1 is SQVTM and CDR2 ANQGSEA. This CDR3 spans 14 amino acids. The V gene end was trimmed by 6 bases and the J gene end by 5 bases; junction bases not matched to a gene: 8. CDR3 bases: TGCAGCGTGAACGGACTAGCGGGCTGGGAGACCCAGTACTTC. Translation gives CSVNGLAGWETQYF.

This chain connects TRBV6-6 to TRBJ1-2; TRBD1 matches at 8 bases. The germline V gene encodes CDR1 MNHNY and CDR2 SVGAGI (reference sequence). The ends lost 0 bases at V and 11 bases at J; junction bases unmatched: 5. The CDR3 length is 13 residues. The CDR3 spells CASSYSTGASYTF. The CDR3 DNA reads TGTGCCAGCAGTTACTCGACAGGGGCAAGTTACACCTTC.

The chain carries TRBV27 and TRBJ2-1; 14 bases agree with TRBD2. CDR3 length equals 15 residues. CDR1 MNHEY and CDR2 SMNVEV come from the germline V gene (reference sequence). The ends lost 6 bases at V and 11 bases at J; junction bases unmatched: 9. For the CDR3, the DNA is TGTGCCAGCAGCTCCGGGACTAGCGGGAGAAGAAAGCAGTTCTTC. Translating gives CASSSGTSGRRKQFF.

This clone has only one observation. The rearrangement uses TRBV5-1 and TRBJ1-2; no clear D. V was trimmed by 7 bases and J by 1 base, leaving 8 bases between them. The CDR3 runs 12 residues. Germline CDR1 SGHRS, CDR2 YFSETQ. The CDR3 here is CASGENNYGYTF. CDR3 sequence (DNA): TGCGCCAGCGGTGAGAATAACTATGGCTACACCTTC.

This chain joins TRBV7-8 and TRBJ2-7; D is perhaps TRBD2 (5 bases). This CDR3 region has 13 residues. The germline V gene has CDR1 SGHVS and CDR2 FQNEAQ. V lost 5 bases and J lost 5, with 13 bases in between. This CDR3 is CASSPPTRDEQYF. CDR3 nucleotide sequence: TGTGCCAGCAGCCCGCCTACTAGGGACGAGCAGTACTTC.

The genes are TRBV7-9 and TRBJ1-1, with a weak D call TRBD1 (5 bases). Germline CDR1 is SEHNR and CDR2 is FQNEAQ (reference sequence). Trimming removed 4 bases at V and 4 bases at J, with 7 bases between. This CDR3 region has 12 residues. CDR3 sequence: CASSSGFTEAFF. CDR3 coding DNA: TGTGCCAGCAGCTCAGGGTTCACTGAAGCTTTCTTT.